This T cell receptor beta chain was sequenced in a study of blood T cells in healthy people across ages. Only a few counts were recorded for this clonotype. Combining a sample-barcoded 5' primer with a J-beta primer mix, a second PCR ran for roughly 7 to 11 cycles. TCRdb used MiXCR to reprocess the 5' RACE reads, holding one entry per CDR3 protein. Of 350,000 to 450,000 distinct CDR3 sequences in the sample, 45% to 60% are singletons; the top ten hold 45% to 65%. Trimming stripped 6 bases from V and 3 bases from J, with 12 bases between. The CDR3 is 12 residues long. Per the germline V gene, CDR1 is DFQATT and CDR2 is SNEGSKA (reference sequence).

The chain has TRBV20-1 and TRBJ2-7; the D is unclear. This clonotype was obtained from a man between 60 and 75 years old in good health. Sequencing input: blood. This CDR3 reads CSALSMGYEQYF. The CDR3, as DNA: TGCAGTGCCCTCTCAATGGGCTACGAGCAGTACTTC.